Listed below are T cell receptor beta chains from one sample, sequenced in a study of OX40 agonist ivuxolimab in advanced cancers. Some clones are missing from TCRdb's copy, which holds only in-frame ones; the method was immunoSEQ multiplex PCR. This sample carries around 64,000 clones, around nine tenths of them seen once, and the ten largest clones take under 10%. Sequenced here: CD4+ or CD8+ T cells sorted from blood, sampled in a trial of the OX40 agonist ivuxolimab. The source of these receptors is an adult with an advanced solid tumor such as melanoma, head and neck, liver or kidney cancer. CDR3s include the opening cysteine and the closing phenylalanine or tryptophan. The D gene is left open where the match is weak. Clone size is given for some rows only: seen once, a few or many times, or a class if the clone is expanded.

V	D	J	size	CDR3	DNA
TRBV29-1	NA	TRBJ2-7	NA	CSVGDWRNSYEQYF	TGCAGCGTCGGGGATTGGCGGAACTCCTACGAGCAGTACTTC
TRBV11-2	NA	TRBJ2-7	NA	CASSAEGGFAYEQYF	TGTGCCAGCAGCGCAGAGGGGGGATTCGCCTACGAGCAGTACTTC
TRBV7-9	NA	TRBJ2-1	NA	CASSLFIAGDNEQFF	TGTGCCAGCAGCTTATTTATCGCAGGGGACAATGAGCAGTTCTTC
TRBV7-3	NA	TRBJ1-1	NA	CASGRGENTEAFF	TGTGCCAGCGGACGGGGGGAGAACACTGAAGCTTTCTTT
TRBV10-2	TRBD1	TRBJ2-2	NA	CASQTPRTGNGELFF	TGCGCCAGCCAAACCCCGAGGACAGGGAACGGGGAGCTGTTTTTT
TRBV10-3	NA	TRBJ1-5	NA	CAISESGGSPNQPQHF	TGTGCCATCAGTGAGTCGGGGGGCAGTCCCAATCAGCCCCAGCATTTT
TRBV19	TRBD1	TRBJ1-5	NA	CATRQGGQPQHF	TGTGCCACCCGACAGGGGGGTCAGCCCCAGCATTTT
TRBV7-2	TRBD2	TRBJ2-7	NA	CASSLVGLAYEQYF	TGTGCCAGCAGCTTAGTGGGACTAGCCTACGAGCAGTACTTC
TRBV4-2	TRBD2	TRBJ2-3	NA	CASSPYGSGGNTDTQYF	TGTGCCAGCAGCCCCTATGGTAGCGGGGGGAACACAGATACGCAGTATTTT
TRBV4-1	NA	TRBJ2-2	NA	CASSQGGGHTGELFF	TGCGCCAGCAGCCAAGGGGGTGGGCACACCGGGGAGCTGTTTTTT
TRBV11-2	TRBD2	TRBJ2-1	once	CASSLGVAGWNNEQFF	TGTGCCAGCAGCTTAGGGGTAGCGGGCTGGAATAATGAGCAGTTCTTC
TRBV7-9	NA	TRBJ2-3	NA	CASSSFLSTDTQYF	TGTGCCAGCAGCTCTTTCCTTAGCACAGATACGCAGTATTTT
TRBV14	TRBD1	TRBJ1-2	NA	CASSQVRARTGFGYTF	TGTGCCAGCAGCCAAGTAAGGGCGAGGACAGGGTTTGGCTACACCTTC
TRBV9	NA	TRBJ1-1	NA	CASSVVPVGVGVTEAFF	TGTGCCAGCAGCGTAGTGCCGGTAGGGGTGGGAGTCACTGAAGCTTTCTTT
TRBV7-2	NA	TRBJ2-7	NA	CARAGDKTLYEQYF	TGTGCCAGGGCTGGCGACAAGACCCTATACGAGCAGTACTTC
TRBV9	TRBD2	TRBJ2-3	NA	CASSVTSGGDTDTQYF	TGTGCCAGCAGCGTAACCAGCGGGGGGGACACAGATACGCAGTATTTT
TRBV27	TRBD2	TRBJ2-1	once	CASSPGGDEQFF	TGTGCCAGCAGTCCGGGAGGAGATGAGCAGTTCTTC
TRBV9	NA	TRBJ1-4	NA	CASSAWDTANEKLFF	TGTGCCAGCAGCGCCTGGGACACAGCTAATGAAAAACTGTTTTTT
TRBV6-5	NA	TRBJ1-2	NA	CASSYKGQNYYGYTF	TGTGCCAGCAGTTACAAAGGACAGAATTACTATGGCTACACCTTC
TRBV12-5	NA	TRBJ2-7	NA	CATRSAVSYEQYF	TGTGCTACCCGTAGCGCAGTGAGCTACGAGCAGTACTTC
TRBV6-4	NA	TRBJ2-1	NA	CASSDGQPGVYNEQFF	TGTGCCAGCAGTGACGGCCAACCGGGGGTTTACAATGAGCAGTTCTTC
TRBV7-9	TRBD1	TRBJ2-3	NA	CASSPSPGQAVSDTQYF	TGTGCCAGCAGCCCGAGCCCGGGACAGGCTGTTTCAGATACGCAGTATTTT
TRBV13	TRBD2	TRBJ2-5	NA	CASSSPGLAGGYQETQYF	TGTGCCAGCAGCTCGCCGGGACTAGCGGGGGGATACCAAGAGACCCAGTACTTC
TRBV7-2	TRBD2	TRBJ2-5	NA	CASSPGGLAGYETQYF	TGTGCCAGCAGCCCCGGGGGACTAGCGGGTTACGAGACCCAGTACTTC
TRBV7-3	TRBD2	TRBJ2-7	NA	CASSLLAGSSYEQYF	TGTGCCAGCAGCCTACTAGCGGGGAGCTCCTACGAGCAGTACTTC
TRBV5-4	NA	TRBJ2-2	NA	CASSPFSGELFF	TGTGCCAGCAGCCCCTTTTCCGGGGAGCTGTTTTTT
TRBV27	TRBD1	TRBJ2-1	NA	CASTDGTGGVNEQFF	TGTGCCAGCACTGATGGGACAGGGGGCGTAAATGAGCAGTTCTTC
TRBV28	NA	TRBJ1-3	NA	CASSLRGAETNF	TGTGCCAGCAGTTTACGAGGGGCCGAAACGAATTTT
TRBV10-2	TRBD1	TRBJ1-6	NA	CASRSDRAYYNSPLHF	TGCGCCAGCAGGTCCGACAGGGCGTATTATAATTCACCCCTCCACTTT
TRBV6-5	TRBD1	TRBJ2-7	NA	CASIPATGGFYEQYF	TGTGCCAGCATTCCGGCGACAGGGGGCTTCTACGAGCAGTACTTC
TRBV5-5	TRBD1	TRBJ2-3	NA	CASSLQGGSDTQYF	TGTGCCAGCAGCTTGCAAGGGGGCTCAGATACGCAGTATTTT
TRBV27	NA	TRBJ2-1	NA	CASSLSASPYNEQFF	TGTGCCAGCAGTCTCTCGGCCAGTCCCTACAATGAGCAGTTCTTC
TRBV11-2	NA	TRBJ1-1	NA	CASSLDRIEAFF	TGTGCCAGCAGCCTGGACCGGATTGAAGCTTTCTTT
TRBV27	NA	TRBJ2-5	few	CASGFSEETQYF	TGTGCCAGCGGGTTCTCAGAGGAGACCCAGTACTTC
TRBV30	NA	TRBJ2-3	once	CAWSWAPGLLCSTDTQYF	TGTGCCTGGAGTTGGGCCCCGGGGCTTCTCTGTAGCACAGATACGCAGTATTTT
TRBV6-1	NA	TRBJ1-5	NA	CASSEAGRSNTFNQPQHF	TGTGCCAGCAGTGAAGCGGGGAGGTCAAATACATTCAATCAGCCCCAGCATTTT
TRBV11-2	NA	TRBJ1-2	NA	CASTLTAGDPFYGYTF	TGTGCCAGCACCTTAACGGCCGGGGATCCTTTCTATGGCTACACCTTC
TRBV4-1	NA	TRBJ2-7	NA	CASSQGGGTQYEQYF	TGCGCCAGCAGCCAGGGAGGGGGTACCCAATACGAGCAGTACTTC
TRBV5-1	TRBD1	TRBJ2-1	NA	CASSTPTGYNEQFF	TGCGCCAGCAGCACACCGACAGGGTACAATGAGCAGTTCTTC
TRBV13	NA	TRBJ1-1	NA	CASSPERGMNTEAFF	TGTGCCAGCAGCCCAGAAAGGGGGATGAACACTGAAGCTTTCTTT
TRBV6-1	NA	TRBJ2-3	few	CASSETFGGVDTQYF	TGTGCCAGCAGTGAAACCTTTGGGGGAGTAGATACGCAGTATTTT
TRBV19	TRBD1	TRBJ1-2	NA	CASSIPGGGYTF	TGTGCCAGTAGTATACCAGGGGGGGGCTACACCTTC
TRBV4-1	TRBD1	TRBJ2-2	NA	CASSQPTGFLAGELFF	TGCGCCAGCAGCCAGCCGACAGGGTTTTTGGCCGGGGAGCTGTTTTTT
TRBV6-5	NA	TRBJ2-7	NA	CASSYSDGEGAWEQYF	TGTGCCAGCAGTTACTCGGACGGGGAGGGGGCGTGGGAGCAGTACTTC
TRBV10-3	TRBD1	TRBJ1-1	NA	CAIRTGAMAEAFF	TGTGCCATCAGAACAGGGGCGATGGCTGAAGCTTTCTTT